This T cell receptor (beta chain) appears in the sequencing data of a study of cytomegalovirus exposure and HLA in healthy donors. Study in general: A subsequent analysis stated that the roughly 130 validation repertoires were run on the same platform as the roughly 670 first-cohort repertoires.

The study, taken as a whole, reports: Clusters of TCRs from the first cohort tended to co-occur in the 100 to 150 validation repertoires (as a later analysis found).

The length of the CDR3 is 16 residues. V lost 5 bases and J 0 bases, leaving 17 bases between the germline ends. CDR1 MDHEN and CDR2 SYDVKM come from the germline V gene. On this clone itself: Antigen: not known.

Profiling relied on immunoSEQ multiplex PCR, and the TCRdb table lists in-frame clones only, not all of them. The repertoire has 100,000 to 150,000 clones, about 96% of them found once; the top ten carry less than 2%. The donors were members of the approximately 120-subject validation cohort (separate from the approximately 670-subject first cohort). The chain couples TRBV28 to TRBJ2-7, with D possibly matching TRBD1 (5 bases). What was sequenced was PBMCs. The source of this sequence is a man younger than 35 in good health and CMV-seronegative. The CDR3 DNA follows: TGTGCCAGCAGTGGGATGGTAGGGGCCTACTCCTACGAGCAGTACTTC. It translates to CASSGMVGAYSYEQYF.